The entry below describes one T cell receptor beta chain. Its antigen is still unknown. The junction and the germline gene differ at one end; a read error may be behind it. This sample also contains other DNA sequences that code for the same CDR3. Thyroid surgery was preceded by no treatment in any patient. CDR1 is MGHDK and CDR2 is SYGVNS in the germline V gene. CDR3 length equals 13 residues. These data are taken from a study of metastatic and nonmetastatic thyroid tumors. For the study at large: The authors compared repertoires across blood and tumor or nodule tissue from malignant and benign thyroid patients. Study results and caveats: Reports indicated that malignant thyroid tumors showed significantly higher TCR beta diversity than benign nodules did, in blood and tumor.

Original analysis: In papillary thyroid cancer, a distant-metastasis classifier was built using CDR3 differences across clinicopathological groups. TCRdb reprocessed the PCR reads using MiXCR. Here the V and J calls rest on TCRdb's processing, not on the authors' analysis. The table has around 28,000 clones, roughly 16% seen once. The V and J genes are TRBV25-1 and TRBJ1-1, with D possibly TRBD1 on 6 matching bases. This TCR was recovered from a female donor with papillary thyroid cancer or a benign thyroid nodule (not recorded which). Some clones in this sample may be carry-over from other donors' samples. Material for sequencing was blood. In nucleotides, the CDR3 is TGCGCCAGCACTAGCGGAAACAGGGCCCGGGCTTTCTTT. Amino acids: CASTSGNRARAFF.